This T cell receptor beta chain was recovered during a study of T cells expressing NK-cell markers. For the study at large: It was from sorted CD3+CD56+NKG2C+, CD3+CD56+NKG2C- and CD3+CD56-NKG2C+ T cells that TCR beta repertoires came. The authors sequenced eight donors, of whom seven were HCMV-seropositive and one was seronegative. The study, taken as a whole, reports: In a group of about six donors, dominant NKG2C+ clonotypes represented roughly 1.0-7.0% of CD8+ T cells. A few donors' CD3+CD56-NKG2C+ cells were dominated by the same clonotypes.

The CDR3 has 13 residues. About this clonotype itself: The antigen is undetermined.

Reanalyzing the 5' RACE reads, TCRdb keeps one entry per CDR3 protein, without DNA. This repertoire includes approximately 380,000 distinct CDR3 sequences. This chain joins TRBV12-3 or TRBV12-4 and TRBJ1-2. The source material was blood T cells: a sorted CD56 or NKG2C T cell subset, CD4+ or CD8+ T cells, or bulk PBMC T cells (not recorded which). The origin of this receptor is a man aged 18-75 years in good health. This CDR3 is CASSEGLYYGYTF.